These 23 T cell receptor beta chains were all obtained from the same sample, sequenced in a study of Tregs in tolerant kidney transplant recipients. Using immunoSEQ multiplex PCR, the repertoire was profiled, and TCRdb retains in-frame clones only, with some absent. This sample carries 50,000 or so clones, with 0.83% going to the ten biggest clones. The source was CD4+ T cells from blood, collected before the transplant. The origin of the receptors is a human donor who received a combined kidney and bone marrow transplant.

Worth noting for this clone: The CDR3 end falls 3 residues outside the read, so it is completed with the germline J gene. The rearrangement uses TRBV18 and TRBJ1-5; tentatively, D is TRBD1 (5 bases). CDR1 KGHSH and CDR2 LQKENI come from the germline V gene. Trimming pared 9 bases from V and 7 bases from J, leaving 16 bases between. This CDR3 comprises 13 residues. This chain's CDR3 is CASRDRSDQPQHF. The sequenced CDR3 bases are TGTGCCAGTCGCGACAGATCAGACCAGCCC.

To note about this clone: Read sequence stops 3 residues before the CDR3 end, and the germline J gene provides the missing end. The chain joins TRBV5-6 to TRBJ1-2; 7 bases agree with TRBD1. Germline V gene sequence: CDR1 SGHDT, CDR2 YYEEEE. The ends lost 4 bases at V and 4 bases at J; junction bases unmatched: 7. The CDR3 consists of 14 residues. CDR3 DNA, as far as it was read: TGTGCCAGCAGCAAGGCAGGGGGTGGCTATGGC. It specifies CASSKAGGGYG. From start to end, the CDR3 is CASSKAGGGYGYTF.

On this clone itself: The CDR3 end falls 3 residues outside the read, so it is completed with the germline J gene. The J gene is TRBJ1-2, the V gene TRBV13, with 8 bases identical to TRBD1. V was clipped by 6 bases and J by 5 bases; unmatched bases: 5. CDR3 length equals 13 residues. The germline gives CDR1 PRHDT, CDR2 FYEKMQ (reference sequence). The CDR3 loop is CASRPTGVYGYTF. CDR3 DNA (partial): TGTGCCAGCAGGCCGACAGGGGTATATGGC.

About this clone itself: The read is 3 residues too short to cover the CDR3 end, so that end is filled in from the germline J gene. The chain is built from TRBV5-1 and TRBJ2-5, with D hard to call. Germline V gene lookup returns CDR1 SGHRS and CDR2 YFSETQ. The CDR3 has 14 amino acids. V lost 0 bases and J 1 base, leaving 7 bases between the germline ends. CDR3 amino acids: CASSLGRLQETQYF. CDR3 bases read: TGCGCCAGCAGCTTGGGCAGGCTCCAAGAGACC.

Concerning this clone: The read finishes 3 residues shy of the CDR3 end, and the germline J gene is used to complete it. The V gene is TRBV7-6, the J gene TRBJ2-7; 12 bases are shared with TRBD2. Germline V lookup: CDR1 SGHVS, CDR2 FNYEAQ. This CDR3 region has 17 residues. Losses at the gene ends were 6 bases for V and 0 bases for J; bases not matched to a gene: 9. The CDR3 spells CASSSGLAGRSSYEQYF. The CDR3 DNA, read in part, is TGTGCCAGCAGTTCGGGACTAGCGGGCCGGAGCTCCTACGAG.

A note on this clone: The CDR3 end lies 3 residues beyond the end of the read and is filled in from the germline J gene. This chain links TRBV14 with TRBJ2-2, with 13 bases that match TRBD2. The V segment lost 5 bases and the J segment 5 bases; nucleotides outside the gene matches: 2. This CDR3 has 15 amino acids. Germline lookup yields CDR1 SGHDN and CDR2 FVKESK. This chain's CDR3 is CASSWGLAGTGELFF. CDR3 bases read: TGTGCCAGCAGCTGGGGACTAGCGGGGACCGGGGAG.

Turning to this clone: From the germline J gene comes the end of the CDR3, since the read stops 3 residues before it. This chain connects TRBV7-7 to TRBJ2-5; no reliable D call. Trimming took off 2 bases at V and 2 bases at J, with 9 bases between the two ends. CDR1 is SSHAT, CDR2 FNYEAQ, per germline (reference sequence). This CDR3 has 14 amino acids. Incomplete CDR3 DNA: TGTGCCAGCAGCTTACTGGGCAAGCAAGAGACC. This gives the protein CASSLLGKQET. The full-length CDR3 reads as CASSLLGKQETQYF.

Concerning this clone itself: Read coverage stops 3 residues before the CDR3 terminus; the germline J gene supplies the remainder. The V and J genes are TRBV19 and TRBJ2-1; 11 bases line up with TRBD2. Germline lookup yields CDR1 LNHDA and CDR2 SQIVND (reference sequence). The trim removed 2 bases at V and 3 bases at J, leaving 6 bases unmatched. This CDR3 has 17 amino acids. CDR3 DNA (partial): TGTGCCAGTAGTATAACTAGCGGGAGTTGGGGCTACAATGAG. This sequence encodes CASSITSGSWGYNE. The whole CDR3 is CASSITSGSWGYNEQFF.

A word on this clone: The read stops 3 residues short of the end of the CDR3; the missing end is completed from the germline J gene. V is TRBV5-1 and J is TRBJ1-3; maybe TRBD1 (5 bases). Germline lookup yields CDR1 SGHRS and CDR2 YFSETQ. V shed 0 bases and J shed 2 bases, with 9 bases lying between them. CDR3 length: 15 residues. CDR3 protein: CASSLDRPTGNTIYF. The sequenced part of the CDR3 DNA is TGCGCCAGCAGCTTGGACAGGCCTACTGGAAACACC.

For this clone: The read halts 3 residues ahead of the CDR3 end, with the missing end drawn from the germline J gene. The chain combines TRBV2 with TRBJ1-4; D may be TRBD1 (6 bases). Deletions cut 1 base from V and 8 bases from J, with 14 bases between. CDR3 length equals 15 residues. The germline V gene has CDR1 SNHLY and CDR2 FYNNEI. Incomplete CDR3 DNA: TGTGCCAGCAGTGAAGAAGGGGGGGCCGGCGAAAAA. Amino acid sequence: CASSEEGGAGEK. The full CDR3 protein reads CASSEEGGAGEKLFF. The full variable domain, completed using reference TRBV2 and TRBJ1-4, is EPEVTQTPSHQVTQMGQEVILRCVPISNHLYFYWYRQILGQKVEFLVSFYNNEISEKSEIFDDQFSVERPDGSNFTLKIRSTKLEDSAMYFCASSEEGGAGEKLFFGSGTQLSVL.

Partial CDR3 DNA: TGTGCCAGCAGCGCGCAAGCGGGGGATACG. Protein sequence: CASSAQAGDT. The complete CDR3 sequence is CASSAQAGDTQYF. The V and J genes are TRBV7-2 and TRBJ2-3, with TRBD2 identical over 7 bases. The read is 3 residues too short to cover the CDR3 end, so that end is filled in from the germline J gene. The CDR3 runs to 13 residues. With V trimmed by 5 bases and J by 6 bases, 5 bases remained unmatched. Germline CDR1 reads SGHTA; CDR2 reads FQGNSA.

Incomplete CDR3 DNA: TGTGCCAGTAGTTGGGCGGGAGGTTCCCCCAATGAG. The encoded protein is CASSWAGGSPNE. The full CDR3 reads CASSWAGGSPNEQFF. V usage is TRBV19 and J usage is TRBJ2-1, with 8 bases lining up with TRBD2. The CDR3 end is not reached by the read, which stops 3 residues before it; the germline J gene fills it in. The CDR3 totals 15 residues. Germline V gene data show CDR1 as LNHDA and CDR2 as SQIVND (reference sequence). J was trimmed by 6 bases and V by 5 bases; bases with no gene match: 9.

A remark on this clone: The read falls 3 residues short of the CDR3 end, and the missing part is taken from the germline J gene. The V call is TRBV6-2 or TRBV6-3, the J call TRBJ2-6, with a possible D match to TRBD1 (5 bases). Deletions cut 8 bases from V and 0 bases from J, with 14 bases between. Germline loops: CDR1 MNHEY, CDR2 SVGEGT. CDR3 length: 16 amino acids. The sequenced CDR3 bases are TGTGCCAGCGGGCCGAGACAGAACTCTGGGGCCAACGTC. This gives the protein CASGPRQNSGANV. The entire CDR3 protein is CASGPRQNSGANVLTF.

The part of the CDR3 DNA that was read is TGTGCCAGCAGCGGACAGGGCGAAGGC. It is translated as CASSGQGEG. The CDR3 in full is CASSGQGEGYTF. V is TRBV7-6 and J is TRBJ1-2, with 8 bases identical to TRBD1. The sequenced fragment ends 3 residues before the CDR3 boundary, so the rest is inferred from the germline J gene. This CDR3 has 12 amino acids. Germline V gene lookup returns CDR1 SGHVS and CDR2 FNYEAQ. The full variable domain, its missing parts supplied by reference TRBV7-6 and TRBJ1-2, is GAGVSQSPRYKVTKRGQDVALRCDPISGHVSLYWYRQALGQGPEFLTYFNYEAQQDKSGLPNDRFSAERPEGSISTLTIQRTEQRDSAMYRCASSGQGEGYTFGSGTRLTVV.

Note on this clone: From the germline J gene comes the end of the CDR3, since the read stops 3 residues before it. The V call is TRBV19, the J call TRBJ1-2, with TRBD1 matching over 9 bases. J gave up 2 bases and V 11 bases, and 6 bases lay outside the gene matches. Germline V gene data show CDR1 as LNHDA and CDR2 as SQIVND (reference sequence). This CDR3 contains 13 residues. The CDR3 spells CASQDRGNYGYTF. The covered CDR3 bases are TGTGCCTCCCAAGACAGGGGGAACTATGGC.

About this clone: The CDR3 end falls 3 residues outside the read, so it is completed with the germline J gene. This sequence joins TRBV7-3 and TRBJ2-6; D might be TRBD1 (6 bases). The CDR3 sequence is 19 residues long. The V and J ends lost 0 bases and 1 base respectively, with 16 bases between them. Looked up from germline, CDR1 is SGHTA and CDR2 is FQGTGA. The CDR3 spells CASSLTRQAGLSGANVLTF. CDR3 DNA (partial): TGTGCCAGCAGCTTAACAAGACAGGCCGGACTGTCTGGGGCCAACGTC.

Details on this clone: The read ends 3 residues before the CDR3 terminus; that terminus is restored from the germline J gene. The chain joins TRBV19 to TRBJ1-1, with TRBD1 matching 8 bases. The CDR3 contains 14 residues. Germline V gene data show CDR1 as LNHDA and CDR2 as SQIVND (reference sequence). The junction had 8 bases not matched to a gene; V was cut back by 5 bases and J by 6 bases. The part of the CDR3 DNA that was read is TGTGCCAGTAGTTCGCCGGACAGGGTCGCTGAA. It yields the protein CASSSPDRVAE. The CDR3 in full is CASSSPDRVAEAFF.

Comment on this clone: The read terminates 3 residues before the CDR3 end, so the remaining end is supplied by the germline J gene. This chain links TRBV7-2 with TRBJ2-7; 8 positions match TRBD2. Germline CDR1 and CDR2: SGHTA and FQGNSA. The ends lost 3 bases at V and 6 bases at J; junction bases unmatched: 4. CDR3 size: 13 residues. CDR3 DNA, as far as it was read: TGTGCCAGCAGCTTGGGACTAGGGAGCGAG. Protein: CASSLGLGSE. In full, the CDR3 is CASSLGLGSEQYF.

Worth noting for this clone: The CDR3 extends 3 residues past the end of the read, so its final part is completed from the germline J gene. The rearrangement uses TRBV29-1 and TRBJ2-6; tentative D call: TRBD1 (6 bases). The CDR3 is made up of 13 amino acids. Germline CDR1 and CDR2: SQVTM and ANQGSEA. Trimming pared 7 bases from V and 1 base from J, leaving 8 bases between. This CDR3 reads CSATGSGANVLTF. The CDR3 bases that were read are TGCAGCGCCACAGGGTCTGGGGCCAACGTC.

As concerns this clone: Read data end 3 residues before the CDR3 end; the end is taken from the germline J gene. The chain uses TRBV5-1 and TRBJ2-3, with 11 positions matching TRBD2. Unmatched junction bases numbered 8, after V lost 0 bases and J lost 8 bases. The CDR3 runs 16 residues. Germline-derived CDR1 and CDR2 are SGHRS and YFSETQ. The CDR3 loop is CASSLAGTSGHGTQYF. The part of the CDR3 DNA that was read is TGCGCCAGCAGCTTGGCCGGGACTAGCGGACATGGTACG.

On this clone itself: The CDR3 is cut off 3 residues early in the read; its end comes from the germline J gene. The gene calls are TRBV19 and TRBJ1-5; TRBD1 aligns across 8 bases. Germline V gene sequence: CDR1 LNHDA, CDR2 SQIVND (reference sequence). The V segment lost 2 bases and the J segment 6 bases; nucleotides outside the gene matches: 12. The CDR3 spans 17 residues. The CDR3: CASSINTGGSSSQPQHF. Incomplete CDR3 DNA: TGTGCCAGTAGTATAAATACAGGGGGGTCTTCGAGTCAGCCC.

As to this clone: The CDR3 end is not reached by the read, which stops 3 residues before it; the germline J gene fills it in. The gene calls are TRBV30 and TRBJ1-1; 7 bases line up with TRBD1. J gave up 5 bases and V 5 bases, and 8 bases lay outside the gene matches. Germline V gene sequence: CDR1 GTSNPN, CDR2 SVGIG (reference sequence). This CDR3 region has 13 residues. The covered CDR3 bases are TGTGCCTGGGGGATGGGCAGGGGGACTGAA. It translates to CAWGMGRGTE. The whole CDR3 region reads CAWGMGRGTEAFF.

Concerning this clone itself: The observed sequence ends 3 residues before the CDR3 terminus, with the missing tail filled in from the germline J gene. J is TRBJ1-2 and V is TRBV19; 8 bases fit TRBD1. Germline V lookup: CDR1 LNHDA, CDR2 SQIVND (reference sequence). The CDR3 consists of 16 residues. With 5 bases clipped from V and 3 bases from J, the junction kept 11 bases outside the gene matches. The CDR3: CASSPRAGTGDYGYTF. The DNA read from the CDR3 is TGTGCCAGTAGTCCAAGAGCAGGGACAGGAGACTATGGC.